A single sample gave rise to the 23 T cell receptor beta chains below, sequenced in a study of Ad26.COV2.S vaccination and SARS-CoV-2 variants. The method was immunoSEQ multiplex PCR; TCRdb's version includes in-frame clones alone and lacks a portion of them. The sample yields about 140,000 clones, 80% to 90% seen once. Specimen: peripheral blood, collected after recovery from COVID-19. The receptors come from a human donor who had recovered from COVID-19.

The chain has TRBV28 and TRBJ2-2; D may be TRBD1 (6 bases). The V and J ends lost 8 bases and 5 bases respectively, with 9 bases between them. Germline lookup yields CDR1 MDHEN and CDR2 SYDVKM. The CDR3 spans 12 residues. Here the CDR3 DNA reads TGTGCCAGCCAGGGGTGGACCGGGGAGCTGTTTTTT. Translated: CASQGWTGELFF.

This chain uses TRBV9 with TRBJ2-1; no definite D call. Germline V CDR1 and CDR2: SGDLS, YYNGEE. The CDR3 has 14 amino acids. V lost 2 bases to trimming and J lost 8 bases, with 14 bases between them. As DNA, the CDR3 is TGTGCCAGCAGCGTTCCCAACAGCTTCCATGAGCAGTTCTTC. Amino acid sequence: CASSVPNSFHEQFF. Supplemented by reference TRBV9 and TRBJ2-1, the full variable domain reads DSGVTQTPKHLITATGQRVTLRCSPRSGDLSVYWYQQSLDQGLQFLIQYYNGEERAKGNILERFSAQQFPDLHSELNLSSLELGDSALYFCASSVPNSFHEQFFGPGTRLTVL.

This chain joins TRBV11-2 and TRBJ2-5, with 11 bases matching TRBD1. Per the germline V gene, CDR1 is SGHAT and CDR2 is FQNNGV. The CDR3 runs to 15 residues. The trim removed 3 bases at V and 5 bases at J, leaving 5 bases unmatched. CDR3 DNA: TGTGCCAGCAGCTTCCAGGACAGGGGGCTGGAGACCCAGTACTTC. Amino acids: CASSFQDRGLETQYF.

This chain joins TRBV7-9 and TRBJ1-4; maybe TRBD1 (5 bases). CDR3 size: 14 residues. The germline gives CDR1 SEHNR, CDR2 FQNEAQ (reference sequence). V was shortened by 0 bases and J by 8 bases, with 10 bases between the two germline ends. CDR3 residues: CASSLAGAGEKLFF. CDR3 nucleotide sequence: TGTGCCAGCAGCTTAGCAGGGGCGGGAGAAAAACTGTTTTTT. The variable domain in full, completed from reference TRBV7-9 and TRBJ1-4, reads DTGVSQNPRHKITKRGQNVTFRCDPISEHNRLYWYRQTLGQGPEFLTYFQNEAQLEKSRLLSDRFSAERPKGSFSTLEIQRTEQGDSAMYLCASSLAGAGEKLFFGSGTQLSVL.

This chain links TRBV29-1 with TRBJ2-1; TRBD2 aligns across 7 bases. The length of the CDR3 is 13 residues. Germline CDR1 reads SQVTM; CDR2 reads ANQGSEA. V was pared by 7 bases and J by 6 bases, with 9 bases of the junction left unmatched. The chain's CDR3 is CSAGGIGVNEQFF. CDR3 sequence (DNA): TGCAGCGCCGGGGGGATAGGGGTCAATGAGCAGTTCTTC.

The rearrangement joins TRBV7-2 to TRBJ2-1; D perhaps matches TRBD1 (5 bases). The CDR3 has 15 amino acids. V lost 0 bases and J 4 bases, leaving 10 bases between the germline ends. Per the germline V gene, CDR1 is SGHTA and CDR2 is FQGNSA. The CDR3 is CASSLAGVTYNEQFF. DNA for the CDR3: TGTGCCAGCAGCTTAGCAGGGGTCACGTACAATGAGCAGTTCTTC. Variable domain in full (rest from reference TRBV7-2 and TRBJ2-1): GAGVSQSPSNKVTEKGKDVELRCDPISGHTALYWYRQSLGQGLEFLIYFQGNSAPDKSGLPSDRFSAERTGGSVSTLTIQRTQQEDSAVYLCASSLAGVTYNEQFFGPGTRLTVL.

This clone has only one observation. The chain links TRBV6-5 to TRBJ1-5; D is possibly TRBD1 (5 bases). Germline assignment: CDR1 MNHEY and CDR2 SVGAGI. This CDR3 spans 14 amino acids. The germline V and J ends were trimmed by 6 bases and 6 bases, with 15 bases remaining between them. DNA of the CDR3: TGTGCCAGCAGACTAGGGGCGGGGACTCAGCCCCAGCATTTT. It specifies CASRLGAGTQPQHF.

The table lists this clone with a count of one. CDR3 in amino acids: CASSYSLGNIYSNQPQHF. DNA for the CDR3: TGTGCCAGCAGTTACTCGCTGGGAAATATCTATAGCAATCAGCCCCAGCATTTT. V usage is TRBV6-2 or TRBV6-3 and J usage is TRBJ1-5, with D hard to call. In germline, CDR1 is MNHEY, CDR2 SVGEGT. This CDR3 spans 18 amino acids. The germline V and J ends were trimmed by 0 bases and 0 bases, with 15 bases remaining between them.

CDR3 residues: CASRPGQSTSSYNSPLHF. In DNA form, the CDR3 reads TGTGCCAGCAGACCGGGACAGTCCACCAGCTCCTATAATTCACCCCTCCACTTT. V usage is TRBV2 and J usage is TRBJ1-6, with TRBD1 matching over 7 bases. The CDR3 is made up of 18 amino acids. The trim removed 6 bases at V and 0 bases at J, leaving 11 bases unmatched. Germline V gene sequence: CDR1 SNHLY, CDR2 FYNNEI.

The chain links TRBV30 to TRBJ2-5, with D hard to call. V lost 5 bases and J lost 2, with 15 bases in between. The CDR3 runs to 14 residues. Germline CDR1 is GTSNPN and CDR2 is SVGIG (reference sequence). In DNA, the CDR3 is TGTGCCTGGGCACACGGAAACTCTCAAGAGACCCAGTACTTC. Protein sequence: CAWAHGNSQETQYF.

The J gene is TRBJ2-3, the V gene TRBV6-2 or TRBV6-3, with 13 nucleotides matching TRBD2. With 2 bases clipped from V and 2 bases from J, the junction kept 4 bases outside the gene matches. This CDR3 spans 17 amino acids. CDR1 is MNHEY, CDR2 SVGEGT, per germline. In nucleotides, the CDR3 is TGTGCCAGCAGTTACGGACTAGCGGGGGTTAACACAGATACGCAGTATTTT. Its protein is CASSYGLAGVNTDTQYF.

The chain is built from TRBV5-8 and TRBJ2-3; no clear D gene. The CDR3 has 15 residues. CDR1 and CDR2 (germline): SGHTS, YDEGEE. With 4 bases removed from V and 1 base from J, the gap between germline ends came to 13 bases. The CDR3 spells CASSPEPARTDTQYF. The CDR3 DNA reads as TGTGCCAGCAGCCCCGAACCGGCACGCACAGATACGCAGTATTTT.

This clone is a singleton in its sample. This chain links TRBV28 with TRBJ2-7; D is uncertain. CDR1 and CDR2 (germline): MDHEN, SYDVKM. The ends were cut back, 2 bases at V and 2 bases at J, with 16 bases in the middle. The CDR3 is 16 amino acids. The CDR3 loop reads CASSLRLIVRTYEQYF. The CDR3 coding sequence is TGTGCCAGCAGTTTAAGGCTAATAGTGAGAACCTACGAGCAGTACTTC.

V gene TRBV5-1 combines with J gene TRBJ2-7, with D perhaps TRBD2 (8 bases). The V gene's germline CDR1 is SGHRS and CDR2 YFSETQ. CDR3 length equals 16 residues. V lost 4 bases and J 6 bases, leaving 23 bases between the germline ends. In nucleotides, the CDR3 is TGCGCCAGCAGCCCCGGGGGGGGACAGCCTTCATTCGAGCAGTACTTC. It encodes CASSPGGGQPSFEQYF.

CDR3 protein: CASSQEKGLMETQYF. The CDR3, as DNA: TGTGCCAGCAGCCAAGAGAAGGGATTGATGGAGACCCAGTACTTC. V is TRBV14 and J is TRBJ2-5; D unresolved. The CDR3 is made up of 15 amino acids. V shed 0 bases and J shed 5 bases, with 13 bases lying between them. Per the germline V gene, CDR1 is SGHDN and CDR2 is FVKESK.

The chain uses TRBV10-1 and TRBJ1-1; D unresolved. This CDR3 is built from 11 residues. Germline CDR1 is WNHNN and CDR2 is SYGVQD (reference sequence). Trimming cost V 3 bases and J 7 bases, with 6 bases left between them. Written as DNA, the CDR3 is TGCGCCAGCAGTGACAGTCTTGAAGCTTTCTTT. It encodes CASSDSLEAFF.

With respect to this clone: This CDR3 is also generated by other DNA sequences in the sample. The chain employs TRBV18 and TRBJ1-1, with a possible D match to TRBD1 (5 bases). The germline V gene has CDR1 KGHSH and CDR2 LQKENI. The CDR3 has 13 amino acids. V was clipped by 3 bases and J by 1 base, with 6 bases between them. As DNA, the CDR3 is TGTGCCAGCTCACCGGGGCAGAACACTGAAGCTTTCTTT. This encodes CASSPGQNTEAFF.

This clone came up once. Here the CDR3 reads CASSRSQNTGELFF. The DNA of the CDR3 is TGTGCCAGCAGTCGCAGCCAGAACACCGGGGAGCTGTTTTTT. This chain links TRBV6-5 with TRBJ2-2; D not certain. Germline V gene data show CDR1 as MNHEY and CDR2 as SVGAGI. The CDR3 spans 14 residues. Trimming pared 5 bases from V and 1 base from J, leaving 8 bases between.

The chain is built from TRBV7-9 and TRBJ2-5, with D unclear. CDR1 is SEHNR and CDR2 is FQNEAQ in the germline V gene (reference sequence). The CDR3 runs to 14 residues. V shed 1 base and J shed 2 bases, with 8 bases lying between them. CDR3 amino acids: CASSLGLIQETQYF. The CDR3 DNA sequence: TGTGCCAGCAGCTTAGGCCTAATTCAAGAGACCCAGTACTTC.

The CDR3: CASSPDREAEAFF. In nucleotides, the CDR3 is TGTGCCAGCTCGCCCGACAGGGAAGCTGAAGCTTTCTTT. This chain links TRBV18 with TRBJ1-1; 7 bases match TRBD1. CDR3 length: 13 residues. Germline V gene sequence: CDR1 KGHSH, CDR2 LQKENI. V shed 6 bases, J shed 6 bases, and the junction held 7 bases outside the gene matches.

The V gene is TRBV28, the J gene TRBJ1-1; no clear D gene. V was trimmed by 1 base and J by 4 bases, leaving 7 bases between them. CDR3 length equals 13 residues. The germline CDR1 and CDR2 sequences are MDHEN and SYDVKM. The DNA of the CDR3 is TGTGCCAGCAGTTTATTCGGGCCCACTGAAGCTTTCTTT. Residues: CASSLFGPTEAFF.

This chain uses TRBV20-1 with TRBJ1-1; the D is unclear. The CDR3 totals 11 residues. Germline lookup yields CDR1 DFQATT and CDR2 SNEGSKA (reference sequence). The V end lost 8 bases, the J end lost 0 bases, and 7 bases lay between the germline ends. CDR3 DNA: TGCAGTACAACCATGAACACTGAAGCTTTCTTT. It yields the protein CSTTMNTEAFF.

J is TRBJ1-4 and V is TRBV20-1; D might be TRBD1 (5 bases). The V end lost 3 bases, the J end lost 11 bases, and 22 bases lay between the germline ends. The CDR3 loop spans 15 amino acids. The germline gives CDR1 DFQATT, CDR2 SNEGSKA (reference sequence). CDR3 region: CSASPGHPFRRKLFF. The CDR3 bases are TGCAGTGCTAGTCCAGGACACCCTTTTAGGAGGAAACTGTTTTTT.